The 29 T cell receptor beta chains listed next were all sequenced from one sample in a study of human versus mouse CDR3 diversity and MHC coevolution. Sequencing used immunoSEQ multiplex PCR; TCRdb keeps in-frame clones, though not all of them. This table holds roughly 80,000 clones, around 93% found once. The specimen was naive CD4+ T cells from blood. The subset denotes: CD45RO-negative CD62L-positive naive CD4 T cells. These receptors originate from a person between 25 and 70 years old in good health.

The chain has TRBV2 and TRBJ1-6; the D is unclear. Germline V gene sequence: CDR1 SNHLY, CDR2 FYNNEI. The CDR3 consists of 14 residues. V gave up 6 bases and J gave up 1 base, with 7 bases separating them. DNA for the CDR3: TGTGCCAGCAGGGGCAGATCCTATAATTCACCCCTCCACTTT. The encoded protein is CASRGRSYNSPLHF. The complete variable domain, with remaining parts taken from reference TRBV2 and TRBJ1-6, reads EPEVTQTPSHQVTQMGQEVILRCVPISNHLYFYWYRQILGQKVEFLVSFYNNEISEKSEIFDDQFSVERPDGSNFTLKIRSTKLEDSAMYFCASRGRSYNSPLHFGNGTRLTVT.

The CDR3 region is CASSLMTEPNEQFF. The DNA of the CDR3 is TGTGCCAGCAGCCTAATGACAGAACCTAATGAGCAGTTCTTC. The chain employs TRBV5-4 and TRBJ2-1; perhaps TRBD1 as D (5 bases). This CDR3 spans 14 amino acids. Per germline, CDR1 SGHNT and CDR2 YYREEE (reference sequence). The V and J ends lost 4 bases and 7 bases respectively, with 15 bases between them.

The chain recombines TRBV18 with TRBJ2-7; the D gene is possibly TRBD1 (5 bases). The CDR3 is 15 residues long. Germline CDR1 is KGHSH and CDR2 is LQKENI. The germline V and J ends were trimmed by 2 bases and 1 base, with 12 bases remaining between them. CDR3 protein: CASSPAVGHSYEQYF. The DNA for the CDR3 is TGTGCCAGCTCACCAGCGGTAGGACATTCCTACGAGCAGTACTTC.

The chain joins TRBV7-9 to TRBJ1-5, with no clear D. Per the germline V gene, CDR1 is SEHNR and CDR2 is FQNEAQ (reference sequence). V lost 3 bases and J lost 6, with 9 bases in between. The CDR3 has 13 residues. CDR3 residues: CASSFTGPQPQHF. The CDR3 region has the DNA TGTGCCAGCAGCTTTACGGGTCCTCAGCCCCAGCATTTT.

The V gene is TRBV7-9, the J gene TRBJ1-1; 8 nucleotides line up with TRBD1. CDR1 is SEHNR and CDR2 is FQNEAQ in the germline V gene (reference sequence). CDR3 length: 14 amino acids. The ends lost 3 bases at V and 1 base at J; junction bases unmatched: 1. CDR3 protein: CASSLTGENTEAFF. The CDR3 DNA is TGTGCCAGCAGCTTGACAGGGGAGAACACTGAAGCTTTCTTT.

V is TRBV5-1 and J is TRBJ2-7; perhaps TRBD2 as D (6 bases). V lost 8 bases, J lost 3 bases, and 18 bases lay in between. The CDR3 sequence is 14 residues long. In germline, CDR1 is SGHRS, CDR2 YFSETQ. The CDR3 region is CASGTGPSYYEQYF. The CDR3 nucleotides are TGCGCCAGTGGGACTGGACCCTCCTACTACGAGCAGTACTTC.

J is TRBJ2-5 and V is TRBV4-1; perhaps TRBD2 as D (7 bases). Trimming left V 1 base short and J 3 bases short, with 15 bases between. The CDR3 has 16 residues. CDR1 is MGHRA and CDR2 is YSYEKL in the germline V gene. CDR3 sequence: CASSQVLGGAKETQYF. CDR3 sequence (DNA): TGCGCCAGCAGCCAAGTACTGGGGGGGGCCAAAGAGACCCAGTACTTC.

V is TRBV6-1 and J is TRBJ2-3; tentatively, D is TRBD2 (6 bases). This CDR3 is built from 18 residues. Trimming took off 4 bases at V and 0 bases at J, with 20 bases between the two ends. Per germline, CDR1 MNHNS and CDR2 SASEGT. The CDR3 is CASSGRAGGGLSTDTQYF. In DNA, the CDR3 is TGTGCCAGCAGTGGAAGGGCCGGTGGGGGACTTAGCACAGATACGCAGTATTTT.

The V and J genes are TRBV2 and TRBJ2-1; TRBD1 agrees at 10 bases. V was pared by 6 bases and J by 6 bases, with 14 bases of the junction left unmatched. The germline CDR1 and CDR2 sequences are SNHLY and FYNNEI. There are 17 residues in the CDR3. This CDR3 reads CASRPFSGTGDGNEQFF. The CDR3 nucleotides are TGTGCCAGCAGGCCCTTCTCCGGGACAGGGGACGGCAATGAGCAGTTCTTC.

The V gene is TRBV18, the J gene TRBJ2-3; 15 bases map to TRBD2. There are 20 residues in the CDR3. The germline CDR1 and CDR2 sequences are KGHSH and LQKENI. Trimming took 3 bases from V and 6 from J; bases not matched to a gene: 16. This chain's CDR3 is CASSPYGLAGGRSTLDTQYF. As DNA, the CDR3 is TGTGCCAGCTCACCCTACGGACTAGCGGGGGGGCGTTCTACTCTGGATACGCAGTATTTT.

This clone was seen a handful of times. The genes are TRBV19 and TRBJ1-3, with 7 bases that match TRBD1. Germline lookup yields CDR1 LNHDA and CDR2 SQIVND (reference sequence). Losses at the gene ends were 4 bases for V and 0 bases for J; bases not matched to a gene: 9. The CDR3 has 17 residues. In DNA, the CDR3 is TGTGCCAGTAGTAAGGGACAGCTTTACAGCTCTGGAAACACCATATATTTT. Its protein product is CASSKGQLYSSGNTIYF.

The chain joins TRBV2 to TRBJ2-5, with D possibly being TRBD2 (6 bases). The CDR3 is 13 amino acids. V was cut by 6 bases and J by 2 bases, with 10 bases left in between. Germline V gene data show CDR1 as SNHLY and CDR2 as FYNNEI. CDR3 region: CASRRDLQETQYF. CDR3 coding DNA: TGTGCCAGCAGGCGGGACTTACAAGAGACCCAGTACTTC.

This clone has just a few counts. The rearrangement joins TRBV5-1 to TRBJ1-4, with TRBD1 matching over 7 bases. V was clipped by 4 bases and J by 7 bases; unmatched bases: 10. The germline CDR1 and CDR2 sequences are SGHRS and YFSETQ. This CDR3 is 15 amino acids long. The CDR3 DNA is TGCGCCAGCAGCCCCTACAGGGGAGATGCTGAAAAACTGTTTTTT. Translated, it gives CASSPYRGDAEKLFF.

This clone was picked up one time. CDR3 sequence: CASSERTGPGETQYF. The CDR3, as DNA: TGTGCCAGCAGTGAGCGGACAGGGCCTGGGGAGACCCAGTACTTC. The rearrangement joins TRBV27 to TRBJ2-5; 8 nucleotides align to TRBD1. The CDR3 covers 15 residues. V trimming: 5 bases; J trimming: 5 bases; junction bases outside the gene matches: 10. The V gene's germline CDR1 is MNHEY and CDR2 SMNVEV (reference sequence).

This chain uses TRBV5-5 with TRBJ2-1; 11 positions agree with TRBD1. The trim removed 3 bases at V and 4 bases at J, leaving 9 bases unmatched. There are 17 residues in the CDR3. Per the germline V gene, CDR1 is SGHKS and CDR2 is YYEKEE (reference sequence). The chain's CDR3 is CASSWRTGGRTYNEQFF. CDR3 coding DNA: TGTGCCAGCAGCTGGAGGACAGGGGGCCGTACTTACAATGAGCAGTTCTTC. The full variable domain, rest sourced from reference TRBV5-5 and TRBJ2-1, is DAGVTQSPTHLIKTRGQQVTLRCSPISGHKSVSWYQQVLGQGPQFIFQYYEKEERGRGNFPDRFSARQFPNYSSELNVNALLLGDSALYLCASSWRTGGRTYNEQFFGPGTRLTVL.

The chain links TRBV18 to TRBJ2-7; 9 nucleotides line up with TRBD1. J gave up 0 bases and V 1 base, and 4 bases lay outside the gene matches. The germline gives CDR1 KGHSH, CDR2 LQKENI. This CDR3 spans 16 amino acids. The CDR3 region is CASSPRTGDLSYEQYF. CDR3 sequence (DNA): TGTGCCAGCTCACCACGGACAGGGGACCTCTCCTACGAGCAGTACTTC.

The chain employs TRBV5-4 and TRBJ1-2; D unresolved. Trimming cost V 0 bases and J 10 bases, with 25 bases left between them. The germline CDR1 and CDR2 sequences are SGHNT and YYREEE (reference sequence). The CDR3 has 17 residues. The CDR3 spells CASSLGGLSGTLAHYTF. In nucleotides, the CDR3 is TGTGCCAGCAGCTTGGGAGGGCTTAGCGGCACACTAGCTCACTACACCTTC.

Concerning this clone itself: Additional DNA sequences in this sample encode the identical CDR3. CDR3: CSVRQQETQYF. The CDR3 region has the DNA TGCAGCGTTAGACAGCAAGAGACCCAGTACTTC. The genes are TRBV29-1 and TRBJ2-5; possible D gene TRBD1, 5 bases. Germline V CDR1 and CDR2: SQVTM, ANQGSEA. The CDR3 consists of 11 residues. The ends were cut back, 5 bases at V and 2 bases at J, with 6 bases in the middle.

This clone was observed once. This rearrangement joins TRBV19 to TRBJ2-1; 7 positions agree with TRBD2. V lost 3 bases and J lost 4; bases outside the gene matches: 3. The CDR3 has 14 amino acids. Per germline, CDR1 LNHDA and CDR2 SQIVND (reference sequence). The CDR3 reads CASSMWGGYNEQFF. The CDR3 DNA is TGTGCCAGTAGTATGTGGGGGGGTTACAATGAGCAGTTCTTC.

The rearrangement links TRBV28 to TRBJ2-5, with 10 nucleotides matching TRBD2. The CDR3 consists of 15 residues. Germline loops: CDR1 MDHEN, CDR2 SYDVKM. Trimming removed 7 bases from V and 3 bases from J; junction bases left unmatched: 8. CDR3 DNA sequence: TGTGCCAGCAATAGCGGGGGGAAAAAAAAAGAGACCCAGTACTTC. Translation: CASNSGGKKKETQYF.

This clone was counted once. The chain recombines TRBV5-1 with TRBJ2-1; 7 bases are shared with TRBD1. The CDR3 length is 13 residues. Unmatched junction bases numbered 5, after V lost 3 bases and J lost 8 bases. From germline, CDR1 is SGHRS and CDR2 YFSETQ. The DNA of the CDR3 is TGCGCCAGCAGCTCGCACAGGGGCGATGAGCAGTTCTTC. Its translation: CASSSHRGDEQFF.

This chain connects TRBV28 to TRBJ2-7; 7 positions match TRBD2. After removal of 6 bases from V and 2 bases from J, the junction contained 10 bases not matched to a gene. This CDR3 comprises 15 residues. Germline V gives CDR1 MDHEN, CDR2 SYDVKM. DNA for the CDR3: TGTGCCAGCAGATCTCAGGCGGGGGAAACCTACGAGCAGTACTTC. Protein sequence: CASRSQAGETYEQYF.

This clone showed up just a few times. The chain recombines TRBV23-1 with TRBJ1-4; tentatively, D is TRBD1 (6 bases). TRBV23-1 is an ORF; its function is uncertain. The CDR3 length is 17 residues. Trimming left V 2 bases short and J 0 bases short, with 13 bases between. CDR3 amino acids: CASSQRGTLATNEKLFF. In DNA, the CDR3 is TGCGCCAGCAGTCAACGAGGGACACTTGCAACTAATGAAAAACTGTTTTTT.

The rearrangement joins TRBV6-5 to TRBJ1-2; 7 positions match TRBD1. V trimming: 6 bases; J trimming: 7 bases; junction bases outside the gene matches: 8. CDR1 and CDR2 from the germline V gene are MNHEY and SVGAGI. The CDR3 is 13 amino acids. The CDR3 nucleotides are TGTGCCAGCAGACGACAGGGTTATGGTGGCTACACCTTC. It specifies CASRRQGYGGYTF.

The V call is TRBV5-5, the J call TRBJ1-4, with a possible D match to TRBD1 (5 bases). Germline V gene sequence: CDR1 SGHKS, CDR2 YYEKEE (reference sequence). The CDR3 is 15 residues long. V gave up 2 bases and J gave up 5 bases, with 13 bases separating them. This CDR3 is CASSLLVGENEKLFF. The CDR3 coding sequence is TGTGCCAGCAGCTTATTGGTAGGGGAAAATGAAAAACTGTTTTTT.

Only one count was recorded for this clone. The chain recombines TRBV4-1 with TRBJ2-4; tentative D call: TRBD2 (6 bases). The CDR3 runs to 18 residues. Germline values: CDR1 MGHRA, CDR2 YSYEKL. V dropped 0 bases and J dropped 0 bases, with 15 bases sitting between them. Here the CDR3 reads CASSQDLTGVLAKNIQYF. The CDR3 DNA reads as TGCGCCAGCAGCCAAGATTTGACGGGAGTGCTAGCCAAAAACATTCAGTACTTC.

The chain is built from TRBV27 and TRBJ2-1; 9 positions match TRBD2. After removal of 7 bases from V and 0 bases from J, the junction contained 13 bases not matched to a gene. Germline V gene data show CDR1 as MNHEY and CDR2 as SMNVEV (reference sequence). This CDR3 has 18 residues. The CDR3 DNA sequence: TGTGCCAGCACCGAGGCTAGCGGGATACCGAGCTCCTACAATGAGCAGTTCTTC. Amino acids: CASTEASGIPSSYNEQFF.

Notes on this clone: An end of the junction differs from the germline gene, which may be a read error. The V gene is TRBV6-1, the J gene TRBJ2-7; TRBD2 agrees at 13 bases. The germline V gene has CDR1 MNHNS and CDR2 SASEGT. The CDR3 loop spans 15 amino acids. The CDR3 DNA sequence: TGTGCCAGCAGGGAAGGGACTAGCGGGACCTACGAGCAGTACTTC. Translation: CASREGTSGTYEQYF.

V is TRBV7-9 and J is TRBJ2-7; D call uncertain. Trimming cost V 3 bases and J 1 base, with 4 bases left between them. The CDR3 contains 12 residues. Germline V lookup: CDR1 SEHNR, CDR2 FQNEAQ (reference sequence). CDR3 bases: TGTGCCAGCAGCTTCCAGTCCTACGAGCAGTACTTC. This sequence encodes CASSFQSYEQYF.